One TCR beta chain is described in this entry. The data were obtained in a study of control samples from healthy donors and cancer patients. There are 17 residues in the CDR3. Germline V CDR1 and CDR2: SGHRS, YFSETQ. The V segment lost 2 bases and the J segment 4 bases; nucleotides outside the gene matches: 6. Some clones are missing from TCRdb's copy, which holds only in-frame ones; the method was immunoSEQ multiplex PCR. This sample has over 200,000 clones, with roughly 80% found just once. The TCR originated in a woman aged 55-69 years with lung cancer. The genes are TRBV5-1 and TRBJ2-3, with TRBD2 matching 14 bases. Sample: PBMCs. In nucleotides, the CDR3 is TGCGCCAGCAGCTTTTCGGGACTAGCGGGAGAGGCAGATACGCAGTATTTT. This translates into CASSFSGLAGEADTQYF. Full variable domain (rest looked up from reference TRBV5-1 and TRBJ2-3): KAGVTQTPRYLIKTRGQQVTLSCSPISGHRSVSWYQQTPGQGLQFLFEYFSETQRNKGNFPGRFSGRQFSNSRSEMNVSTLELGDSALYLCASSFSGLAGEADTQYFGPGTRLTVL.